Listed below are T cell receptor beta chains from one sample, sequenced in a study. TCRdb reprocessed the 5' RACE reads with MiXCR, giving one entry per CDR3 protein. The repertoire holds around 37,000 distinct CDR3 sequences, roughly 29% seen once, with roughly 3.5% in the top ten. Sequenced sample: memory CD4+ T cells sorted from a lymph node. The receptors come from a female donor with breast cancer. Both conserved end residues are part of each CDR3. D genes are given only for firm matches. Expanded clones are given a class, and other clones once, few, many or no size at all.

v_gene	j_gene	len	d_gene	abundance	CDR3nt	CDR3aa
TRBV29-1	TRBJ1-2	13	NA	many	TGCACCTCGAACCGGGACACAAGGGATGGCTACACCTTC	CTSNRDTRDGYTF
TRBV7-9	TRBJ2-1	13	NA	NA	TGTGCCAGCAGCTTCTCTGGAGTGGGTGAGCAGTTCTTC	CASSFSGVGEQFF
TRBV6-6	TRBJ1-5	13	NA	NA	TGTGCCAGCTGGTACGGTGAGGGCTTCCACGAGCATTTT	CASWYGEGFHEHF
TRBV29-1	TRBJ2-3	14	TRBD1	few	TGCAGCGTTTGGGTCAGGGGGCCTACAGATACGCAGTATTTT	CSVWVRGPTDTQYF
TRBV28	TRBJ1-1	14	NA	NA	TGTGCCAGCAGTTTACATGGGGAAAGCACTGAAGCTTTCTTT	CASSLHGESTEAFF
TRBV3-1	TRBJ2-3	15	NA	few	TGTGCCAGCAGCCGACTGAGAACTAGCACAGATACGCAGTATTTT	CASSRLRTSTDTQYF
TRBV20-1	TRBJ2-7	14	NA	few	TGCAGTGCTAGCGCCATGGAGCCACGCTACGAGCAGTACTTC	CSASAMEPRYEQYF
TRBV6-2/TRBV6-3	TRBJ1-2	14	NA	NA	TGTGCCAGCAGTTACTCGATCCTGACGGATGGCTACACCTTC	CASSYSILTDGYTF
TRBV7-2	TRBJ2-1	13	NA	NA	TGTGCCAGCAGCGTAGTGGCTGGCAATGAGCAGTTCTTC	CASSVVAGNEQFF
TRBV20-1	TRBJ2-4	13	NA	few	TGCAGTGTTTACGGGATAGCCAAAAACATTCAGTACTTC	CSVYGIAKNIQYF
TRBV20-1	TRBJ2-7	14	NA	NA	TGCAGTGCTAGTTTTATAGCGGAAGGGGGCGAGCAGTACTTC	CSASFIAEGGEQYF
TRBV19	TRBJ1-1	13	NA	NA	TGTGCCAGCAACAGGGCCCCCGAGACTGAAGCTTTCTTT	CASNRAPETEAFF
TRBV7-8	TRBJ2-1	16	TRBD2	few	TGTGCCAGCAGCTTAAATAGGGCTAGCGGGACTCGTACGCAGTTCTTC	CASSLNRASGTRTQFF
TRBV28	TRBJ2-6	15	NA	few	TGTGCCAGCAGTTTAAACCCTAATGGGGCCGACGTCCTGACTTTC	CASSLNPNGADVLTF
TRBV6-4	TRBJ2-2	14	NA	NA	TGTGCCAGTGGTAAGGGGTCGAACACCGGGGAGCTGTTTTTT	CASGKGSNTGELFF
TRBV7-3	TRBJ2-3	15	TRBD2	few	TGTGCCAGCAGCCCCGGGACTAGCGGGACTGATACGCAGTATTTT	CASSPGTSGTDTQYF
TRBV3-1	TRBJ1-5	14	TRBD1	NA	TGTGCCAGCAGCGACAGGGTAGGGAATCAGCCCCAGCATTTT	CASSDRVGNQPQHF
TRBV12-3/TRBV12-4	TRBJ2-3	15	NA	few	TGTGCCAGCACCCCCCGTCTTACGGGGGCAGATACGCAGTATTTT	CASTPRLTGADTQYF
TRBV5-5	TRBJ2-2	16	TRBD2	few	TGTGCCAGCAGCTTGGGACTAGCGGGAGGGACCGGGGAGCTGTTTTTT	CASSLGLAGGTGELFF
TRBV2	TRBJ2-7	15	TRBD1	NA	TGTGCCAGCAGCGCGCCGGGACAGGGTTCCTACGAGCAGTACTTC	CASSAPGQGSYEQYF
TRBV9	TRBJ2-1	16	NA	NA	TGTGCCAGCAGCGTGGGGCTCCAGTTCTCCTACAATGAGCAGTTCTTC	CASSVGLQFSYNEQFF
TRBV20-1	TRBJ2-5	13	NA	NA	TGCAGTGCACCCCGCGGGGCCGGAGAGACCCAGTACTTC	CSAPRGAGETQYF
TRBV9	TRBJ2-2	13	NA	few	TGTGCCAGCAGCGTAGGTCTGTCCGGGGAGCTGTTTTTT	CASSVGLSGELFF
TRBV6-1	TRBJ2-2	12	NA	NA	TGTGCCAGCAGTGTTAATGCCGGGGAGCTGTTTTTT	CASSVNAGELFF
TRBV28	TRBJ2-1	16	TRBD2	few	TGTGCCAGCACCTCCTTAGTGCTAGCGGAATACAATGAGCAGTTCTTC	CASTSLVLAEYNEQFF
TRBV28	TRBJ1-3	13	TRBD1	NA	TGTGCCAGCGGGGAGGGGGCCAGACTGGCCATATATTTT	CASGEGARLAIYF
TRBV4-2	TRBJ2-3	16	TRBD1	NA	TGTGCCAGCAGCCACGGCGTTGAGGGGGCAAGAGATACGCAGTATTTT	CASSHGVEGARDTQYF
TRBV28	TRBJ2-5	15	NA	few	TGTGCCAGCAGTTTAACCGGGACGTATCAAGAGACCCAGTACTTC	CASSLTGTYQETQYF
TRBV7-3	TRBJ2-3	14	TRBD2	many	TGTGCCAGCAAACGCGGTAGCGGGGAGGATACGCAGTATTTT	CASKRGSGEDTQYF
TRBV10-3	TRBJ2-3	14	TRBD2	few	TGTGCCATGTCAGCGGGGGGGCCGCCAGATACGCAGTATTTT	CAMSAGGPPDTQYF
TRBV4-3	TRBJ1-4	16	NA	few	TGCGCCAGCAGCCAAGATGCCAGGGGAGGTAATGAAAAACTGTTTTTT	CASSQDARGGNEKLFF
TRBV4-3	TRBJ2-3	16	TRBD2	NA	TGCGCCAGCAGCCAAGCGGTGGCGGGAGCATCAGATACGCAGTATTTT	CASSQAVAGASDTQYF
TRBV9	TRBJ1-2	11	NA	medium-sized	TGTGCCAGCAGCGTACCCTATGGCTACACCTTC	CASSVPYGYTF
TRBV11-2	TRBJ1-6	13	NA	many	TGTGCCAGCAGTCGGGACGATAATTCACCCCTCCACTTT	CASSRDDNSPLHF
TRBV9	TRBJ2-2	16	NA	few	TGTGCCAGCAGCGTCGGTACTCGGGGGAGCACCGGGGAGCTGTTTTTT	CASSVGTRGSTGELFF
TRBV5-1	TRBJ2-5	13	TRBD2	few	TGCGCCAGCACTATGCGGGGGGCAGAGACCCAGTACTTC	CASTMRGAETQYF
TRBV3-1	TRBJ2-1	15	NA	NA	TGTGCCAGCAGCCAAGAGGGGTCAGGGAATAATGAGCAGTTCTTC	CASSQEGSGNNEQFF
TRBV12-3/TRBV12-4	TRBJ2-3	14	NA	NA	TGTGCCAGCAGCCAGGGTGGGACGAAGGATACGCAGTATTTT	CASSQGGTKDTQYF
TRBV5-1	TRBJ2-2	14	TRBD2	NA	TGCGCCAACTCGACTAGCGGGAACACCGGGGAGCTGTTTTTT	CANSTSGNTGELFF
TRBV7-7	TRBJ2-4	15	NA	NA	TGTGCCAGCAGCTCTGGGATGTTAGCCAAAAACATTCAGTACTTC	CASSSGMLAKNIQYF
TRBV20-1	TRBJ2-3	14	NA	many	TGCAGTGCGCGCCCCGGGGACTTAACAGATACGCAGTATTTT	CSARPGDLTDTQYF
TRBV9	TRBJ2-3	17	NA	NA	TGTGCCAGCAGCACACCGAGGGCGAAGGGCTCTAGAGATACGCAGTATTTT	CASSTPRAKGSRDTQYF
TRBV6-6	TRBJ2-5	12	NA	few	TGTGCCAGCGCCCCAGGGCACGAGACCCAGTACTTC	CASAPGHETQYF
TRBV7-2	TRBJ2-5	12	NA	NA	TGTGCCAGCAGCTGGAGCCAAGAGACCCAGTACTTC	CASSWSQETQYF
TRBV4-2	TRBJ2-3	15	NA	NA	TGCGCCAGCAGCCAAGATTACGGGAAAGCAAATACGCAGTATTTT	CASSQDYGKANTQYF
TRBV6-1	TRBJ2-7	14	NA	NA	TGTGCCAGCAGGCTCAGACAGGTTCCTTACGAGCAGTACTTC	CASRLRQVPYEQYF
TRBV5-1	TRBJ2-7	13	NA	few	TGCGCCAGCAGCTGGCAGAAAAACTACGAGCAGTACTTC	CASSWQKNYEQYF
TRBV5-1	TRBJ1-3	14	NA	few	TGCGCCAGCAGACGGGAGGTTACTGGAAACACCATATATTTT	CASRREVTGNTIYF
TRBV2	TRBJ2-1	15	NA	NA	TGTGCCAGCAGTGATGAGCCAAGCTCCTACAATGAGCAGTTCTTC	CASSDEPSSYNEQFF
TRBV6-5	TRBJ2-1	20	TRBD2	few	TGTGCCAGCAGTTACTTGGGACTAGCGGGGGGCGGGAGCTCCTACAATGAGCAGTTCTTC	CASSYLGLAGGGSSYNEQFF
TRBV3-1	TRBJ2-1	15	TRBD2	NA	TGTGCCAGCAGCCGACCGGGAGCGGGAGTGTATGAGCAGTTCTTC	CASSRPGAGVYEQFF